A single sample is the source of the 15 T cell receptor beta chains below, sequenced in a study of beta chain features in type 1 diabetes. Isolated RNA was reverse transcribed in full, so expressed TCRB transcripts were sequenced. Generated by immunoSEQ multiplex PCR, the TCRdb table keeps only in-frame clones and is missing some. The profile shows about 240,000 clones, about 26% of them singletons. Material for sequencing was central memory CD4+ T cells from blood. The receptors shown here come from a man aged 25-40 years in good health.

The chain joins TRBV30 to TRBJ2-5, with D maybe TRBD2 (6 bases). This CDR3 has 13 amino acids. From germline, CDR1 is GTSNPN and CDR2 SVGIG (reference sequence). V was clipped by 4 bases and J by 4 bases, with 13 bases between them. The CDR3 DNA reads as TGTGCCTGGAAGCCCCCGCGGGGAGAGACCCAGTACTTC. This translates into CAWKPPRGETQYF.

The chain employs TRBV5-1 and TRBJ2-3; D is undetermined. Trimming took off 0 bases at V and 6 bases at J, with 5 bases between the two ends. The germline CDR1 and CDR2 sequences are SGHRS and YFSETQ. CDR3 length: 12 residues. The CDR3 bases are TGCGCCAGCAGCTTGGAAGGGGATACGCAGTATTTT. This encodes CASSLEGDTQYF.

The chain recombines TRBV7-6 with TRBJ2-1; 10 bases map to TRBD2. CDR3 length: 15 residues. V was clipped by 6 bases and J by 5 bases; unmatched bases: 7. Germline loops: CDR1 SGHVS, CDR2 FNYEAQ. This chain's CDR3 is CASSIASGSNNEQFF. In DNA, the CDR3 is TGTGCCAGCAGTATTGCTAGCGGGAGCAACAATGAGCAGTTCTTC.

This clone was detected ten times or more. The chain joins TRBV4-1 to TRBJ1-3; no reliable D call. The germline CDR1 and CDR2 sequences are MGHRA and YSYEKL. The V end lost 8 bases, the J end lost 4 bases, and 12 bases lay between the germline ends. This CDR3 comprises 13 residues. CDR3 nucleotides: TGCGCCAGCGGCTTAAATGAGGGAAACACCATATATTTT. Translated: CASGLNEGNTIYF.

V gene TRBV29-1 combines with J gene TRBJ1-5; D ambiguous. V shed 8 bases and J shed 6 bases, with 17 bases lying between them. The CDR3 has 13 residues. Germline CDR1 SQVTM, CDR2 ANQGSEA. The CDR3 DNA sequence: TGCAGCCACACAACGGGGTATGGTCAGCCCCAGCATTTT. Its translation is CSHTTGYGQPQHF.

The CDR3: CASSQDRSWDEQYF. The DNA for the CDR3 is TGCGCCAGCAGCCAAGATCGTAGTTGGGACGAGCAGTACTTC. The chain employs TRBV4-3 and TRBJ2-5, with D unresolved. The J call may be in error: the DNA end matches TRBJ2-7 better. This CDR3 has 14 amino acids. Germline V lookup: CDR1 LGHNA, CDR2 YSLEER.

V and J are TRBV30 and TRBJ2-1, with 16 bases aligning to TRBD2. The CDR3 consists of 16 residues. Germline CDR1 GTSNPN, CDR2 SVGIG (reference sequence). J gave up 8 bases and V 1 base, and 5 bases lay outside the gene matches. The chain's CDR3 is CAWSEGTSGRADEQFF. Here the CDR3 DNA reads TGTGCCTGGAGTGAAGGGACTAGCGGGAGGGCCGATGAGCAGTTCTTC.

V and J are TRBV19 and TRBJ2-4; D call uncertain. The CDR3 covers 13 residues. The ends were cut back, 9 bases at V and 1 base at J, with 10 bases in the middle. The germline CDR1 and CDR2 sequences are LNHDA and SQIVND (reference sequence). In nucleotides, the CDR3 is TGTGCCAGCCTGGGTGTCGCCAAAAACATTCAGTACTTC. Translation gives CASLGVAKNIQYF.

In its sample, this clone was seen a few times. The gene calls are TRBV27 and TRBJ2-3; D unresolved. Looked up from germline, CDR1 is MNHEY and CDR2 is SMNVEV (reference sequence). Trimming removed 7 bases at V and 5 bases at J, with 22 bases between. The CDR3 contains 16 residues. The CDR3 DNA sequence: TGTGCCAGCAATCCCCTCGGTGCCGGCGAAAGAGATACGCAGTATTTT. Translation gives CASNPLGAGERDTQYF.

CDR3 amino acids: CSAGVDYGYTF. As DNA, the CDR3 is TGCAGCGCGGGGGTCGACTATGGCTACACCTTC. V gene TRBV29-1 combines with J gene TRBJ1-2; tentatively, D is TRBD1 (5 bases). V was trimmed by 7 bases and J by 3 bases, leaving 9 bases between them. The CDR3 has 11 residues. Looked up from germline, CDR1 is SQVTM and CDR2 is ANQGSEA. Full variable domain (outside the CDR3, taken from reference TRBV29-1 and TRBJ1-2): SAVISQKPSRDICQRGTSLTIQCQVDSQVTMMFWYRQQPGQSLTLIATANQGSEATYESGFVIDKFPISRPNLTFSTLTVSNMSPEDSSIYLCSAGVDYGYTFGSGTRLTVV.

Ten or more counts support this clone. The chain combines TRBV27 with TRBJ2-1; 9 bases align to TRBD1. V shed 6 bases and J 6 bases; nucleotides not matched to a gene: 3. Looked up from germline, CDR1 is MNHEY and CDR2 is SMNVEV (reference sequence). The CDR3 loop spans 13 amino acids. In DNA, the CDR3 is TGTGCCAGCAGGGGACAGGGCCCCAATGAGCAGTTCTTC. Protein sequence: CASRGQGPNEQFF.

This clone was counted between two and nine times. The chain uses TRBV19 and TRBJ2-2, with TRBD2 matching over 7 bases. The V gene's germline CDR1 is LNHDA and CDR2 SQIVND (reference sequence). The CDR3 is 14 amino acids. V trimming: 4 bases; J trimming: 4 bases; junction bases outside the gene matches: 3. The CDR3 DNA reads TGTGCCAGTAGTAGTCTAGCGGCCACCGGGGAGCTGTTTTTT. Amino acids: CASSSLAATGELFF.

This clone was detected many times. V gene TRBV5-1 combines with J gene TRBJ2-1, with 7 bases lining up with TRBD2. V shed 1 base, J shed 4 bases, and the junction held 5 bases outside the gene matches. The CDR3 contains 15 residues. Germline CDR1 SGHRS, CDR2 YFSETQ. CDR3 nucleotide sequence: TGCGCCAGCAGCTTGAAGAGGACTAGTTACAATGAGCAGTTCTTC. This translates into CASSLKRTSYNEQFF.

This clone was picked up a small number of times. V usage is TRBV7-2 and J usage is TRBJ1-1; no firm D call. Trimming removed 4 bases at V and 1 base at J, with 13 bases between. CDR1 and CDR2 (germline): SGHTA, FQGNSA. There are 15 residues in the CDR3. CDR3: CASSYIPSGNTEAFF. CDR3 DNA sequence: TGTGCCAGCAGCTATATCCCCAGCGGGAACACTGAAGCTTTCTTT.

A few counts support this clone. CDR3 sequence (DNA): TGTGCCAGCAAGAGGAGCGGGAACCGAGTGAGTGGCACAGATACGCAGTATTTT. The encoded protein is CASKRSGNRVSGTDTQYF. The V call is TRBV27, the J call TRBJ2-3; 7 positions agree with TRBD2. CDR1 is MNHEY, CDR2 SMNVEV, per germline (reference sequence). CDR3 length: 18 residues. Trimming at V came to 7 bases and at J to 1 base, leaving 17 bases not matched to a gene.